A single sample gave rise to the 30 T cell receptor beta chains below, sequenced in a study of cytomegalovirus exposure and HLA in healthy donors. The PCR employed 60 Vbeta primers together with 13 Jbeta primers. The table came from immunoSEQ multiplex PCR; TCRdb's copy has only in-frame clones and leaves some out. The sample gives under 70,000 clones, approximately 80% of which show up once; around 2.5% is in the top ten. The specimen was PBMCs. The source is a female donor in good health and CMV-seronegative.

This chain joins TRBV7-9 and TRBJ2-7, with 9 bases matching TRBD1. This CDR3 region has 15 residues. CDR1 is SEHNR, CDR2 FQNEAQ, per germline (reference sequence). V shed 4 bases, J shed 6 bases, and the junction held 10 bases outside the gene matches. This CDR3 reads CASSSIGTGSVEQYF. CDR3 in DNA: TGTGCCAGCAGCTCAATCGGGACAGGGTCCGTCGAGCAGTACTTC.

CDR3 in DNA: TGTGCCAGCAGCGCCCGGGACAGGGAGGGTGAGCAGTTCTTC. This sequence encodes CASSARDREGEQFF. V is TRBV5-4 and J is TRBJ2-1; 9 bases match TRBD1. This CDR3 has 14 amino acids. Per germline, CDR1 SGHNT and CDR2 YYREEE (reference sequence). Trimming cost V 4 bases and J 9 bases; bases outside gene matches: 8.

V and J are TRBV4-2 and TRBJ2-7; TRBD2 matches 7 bases. This CDR3 is built from 14 residues. V lost 1 base and J lost 5; bases outside the gene matches: 5. Germline assignment: CDR1 LGHNA and CDR2 YNFKEQ. This CDR3 is CASSQATSRNEQYF. CDR3 nucleotide sequence: TGTGCCAGCAGCCAAGCGACTAGCCGGAACGAGCAGTACTTC.

This chain joins TRBV2 and TRBJ1-2; perhaps TRBD1 as D (6 bases). CDR3 length: 14 amino acids. Per germline, CDR1 SNHLY and CDR2 FYNNEI. Deletions cut 8 bases from V and 4 bases from J, with 17 bases between. Here the CDR3 DNA reads TGTGCCAGCCCCACGGACAGAGAAGGCTATGGCTACACCTTC. Translated: CASPTDREGYGYTF.

The gene calls are TRBV10-3 and TRBJ2-7; 9 positions match TRBD2. Germline assignment: CDR1 ENHRY and CDR2 SYGVKD. CDR3 length: 15 amino acids. The trim removed 10 bases at V and 6 bases at J, leaving 16 bases unmatched. For the CDR3, the DNA is TGTGCCACCCGGCCTGCGCGGGAGGGCCCGAGCGAGCAGTACTTC. Translating gives CATRPAREGPSEQYF.

This chain connects TRBV28 to TRBJ1-1; the match to TRBD1 covers 11 bases. CDR1 is MDHEN, CDR2 SYDVKM, per germline. This CDR3 is 14 amino acids long. J lost 6 bases, V lost 4 bases, and 4 bases had no gene match. CDR3 sequence reads: CASSSPGQGAEAFF. In DNA form, the CDR3 reads TGTGCCAGCAGTTCTCCGGGACAGGGGGCTGAAGCTTTCTTT.

This chain joins TRBV6-5 and TRBJ2-7, with 8 bases identical to TRBD1. Trimming cost V 4 bases and J 7 bases; bases outside gene matches: 3. The CDR3 extends over 12 amino acids. The V gene's germline CDR1 is MNHEY and CDR2 SVGAGI. The CDR3 sequence: CASSWTGREQYF. The CDR3 DNA reads TGTGCCAGCAGTTGGACAGGGCGGGAGCAGTACTTC.

The chain links TRBV5-1 to TRBJ2-5; TRBD1 is a possible D gene (7 bases). The germline CDR1 and CDR2 sequences are SGHRS and YFSETQ. CDR3 size: 15 residues. The V and J ends lost 0 bases and 5 bases respectively, with 14 bases between them. The CDR3 nucleotides read TGCGCCAGCAGCTTGGCCGGGTCAGGGGGGGAGACCCAGTACTTC. It encodes CASSLAGSGGETQYF.

V usage is TRBV7-2 and J usage is TRBJ2-3, with a possible D match to TRBD1 (5 bases). Germline V gene lookup returns CDR1 SGHTA and CDR2 FQGNSA. CDR3 size: 15 residues. V was trimmed by 0 bases and J by 5 bases, leaving 12 bases between them. The CDR3 DNA follows: TGTGCCAGCAGCTTAGCGCCGGCAGGGCTAGATACGCAGTATTTT. It specifies CASSLAPAGLDTQYF. The full variable domain, completed using reference TRBV7-2 and TRBJ2-3, is GAGVSQSPSNKVTEKGKDVELRCDPISGHTALYWYRQSLGQGLEFLIYFQGNSAPDKSGLPSDRFSAERTGGSVSTLTIQRTQQEDSAVYLCASSLAPAGLDTQYFGPGTRLTVL.

V is TRBV14 and J is TRBJ2-3; D ambiguous. The germline V gene has CDR1 SGHDN and CDR2 FVKESK. Trimming stripped 0 bases from V and 2 bases from J, with 18 bases between. The CDR3 sequence is 18 residues long. The CDR3 loop is CASSQDRYTYSYTDTQYF. CDR3 nucleotides: TGTGCCAGCAGCCAAGATCGTTACACCTACAGCTACACAGATACGCAGTATTTT.

The chain carries TRBV7-2 and TRBJ2-2; D remains ambiguous. The germline V gene encodes CDR1 SGHTA and CDR2 FQGNSA. The CDR3 spans 15 residues. V shed 1 base and J shed 3 bases, with 9 bases lying between them. CDR3 amino acids: CASSLVVADTGELFF. The CDR3 DNA sequence: TGTGCCAGCAGCTTAGTTGTAGCAGACACCGGGGAGCTGTTTTTT.

The rearrangement joins TRBV28 to TRBJ1-1; D possibly corresponds to TRBD1 (5 bases). Germline V gene lookup returns CDR1 MDHEN and CDR2 SYDVKM. The CDR3 loop spans 14 amino acids. The V and J ends lost 2 bases and 0 bases respectively, with 7 bases between them. CDR3 sequence reads: CASSLGGVNTEAFF. DNA of the CDR3: TGTGCCAGCAGTTTAGGGGGGGTGAACACTGAAGCTTTCTTT.

V usage is TRBV9 and J usage is TRBJ2-2, with D unclear. Per germline, CDR1 SGDLS and CDR2 YYNGEE. This CDR3 has 16 amino acids. V was shortened by 3 bases and J by 3 bases, with 15 bases between the two germline ends. Here the CDR3 DNA reads TGTGCCAGCAGCGGCCCGCGAGGTCAACACACCGGGGAGCTGTTTTTT. It translates to CASSGPRGQHTGELFF.

The gene calls are TRBV30 and TRBJ2-1; 13 nucleotides agree with TRBD2. The CDR3 is made up of 17 amino acids. V gave up 4 bases and J gave up 7 bases; unmatched junction bases: 13. CDR1 and CDR2 (germline): GTSNPN, SVGIG (reference sequence). The CDR3 DNA reads as TGTGCCTGGACCTATTCTAGGACTAGCGGGAGTACGAATGAGCAGTTCTTC. Translating gives CAWTYSRTSGSTNEQFF.

This clone has more than one count but fewer than ten. This chain uses TRBV6-1 with TRBJ1-6; TRBD1 might be the D (5 bases). Trimming removed 3 bases from V and 3 bases from J, with 9 bases in between. CDR3 size: 15 residues. Germline V gene sequence: CDR1 MNHNS, CDR2 SASEGT. Here the CDR3 reads CASSELGGYNSPLHF. The DNA of the CDR3 is TGTGCCAGCAGTGAGTTGGGGGGCTATAATTCACCCCTCCACTTT.

V is TRBV7-6 and J is TRBJ2-7; 9 bases align to TRBD2. Unmatched junction bases numbered 3, after V lost 3 bases and J lost 3 bases. The CDR3 consists of 14 residues. Germline values: CDR1 SGHVS, CDR2 FNYEAQ. CDR3 nucleotide sequence: TGTGCCAGCAGCTTGATTAGCGGGAGCTACGAGCAGTACTTC. As protein: CASSLISGSYEQYF. Combining the CDR3 with reference TRBV7-6 and TRBJ2-7 gives the whole variable domain GAGVSQSPRYKVTKRGQDVALRCDPISGHVSLYWYRQALGQGPEFLTYFNYEAQQDKSGLPNDRFSAERPEGSISTLTIQRTEQRDSAMYRCASSLISGSYEQYFGPGTRLTVT.

J is TRBJ2-3 and V is TRBV29-1; tentatively, D is TRBD2 (7 bases). The CDR3 has 12 residues. Trimming removed 5 bases at V and 6 bases at J, with 12 bases between. Germline values: CDR1 SQVTM, CDR2 ANQGSEA. The CDR3 here is CSVSGGMDTQYF. In nucleotides, the CDR3 is TGCAGCGTTTCGGGGGGCATGGATACGCAGTATTTT.

The chain uses TRBV7-3 and TRBJ2-1; D is undetermined. Between the trimmed V and J ends, which lost 6 bases and 7 bases, there was a span of 7 bases. Germline values: CDR1 SGHTA, CDR2 FQGTGA. The CDR3 totals 11 residues. The CDR3 protein is CASRTGNEQFF. The DNA of the CDR3 is TGTGCCAGCAGGACTGGTAATGAGCAGTTCTTC.

The V and J genes are TRBV2 and TRBJ2-7, with D possibly matching TRBD1 (5 bases). V lost 7 bases and J lost 5, with 12 bases in between. Germline assignment: CDR1 SNHLY and CDR2 FYNNEI. The CDR3 spans 12 residues. In DNA, the CDR3 is TGTGCCAGCAAGCAGGGCGGCAACGAGCAGTACTTC. It specifies CASKQGGNEQYF.

The chain links TRBV11-2 to TRBJ2-1; a weak D match, TRBD2 (6 bases). The CDR3 loop spans 15 amino acids. CDR1 SGHAT and CDR2 FQNNGV come from the germline V gene. With 4 bases removed from V and 7 bases from J, the gap between germline ends came to 17 bases. This CDR3 is CASSSSGESLNEQFF. Here the CDR3 DNA reads TGTGCCAGCAGCTCCTCGGGGGAGTCGCTTAATGAGCAGTTCTTC.

A single count supports this clone. This sequence joins TRBV7-9 and TRBJ2-5; 9 bases are shared with TRBD1. The J call may be faulty, since TRBJ2-7 better matches the DNA end. The germline V gene encodes CDR1 SEHNR and CDR2 FQNEAQ (reference sequence). This CDR3 region has 14 residues. The DNA of the CDR3 is TGTGCCAGCAGCCCGGGGACAGGGTCCTACGAGCAGTACTTC. It codes for CASSPGTGSYEQYF.

The CDR3 loop is CASSENRDRGRNYGYTF. CDR3 bases: TGCGCCAGCAGTGAGAACCGGGACAGGGGGAGGAACTATGGCTACACCTTC. The V call is TRBV10-1, the J call TRBJ1-2; TRBD1 aligns across 11 bases. The J segment lost 2 bases and the V segment lost 2 bases, leaving 7 bases of the junction unmatched. The CDR3 runs to 17 residues. The germline CDR1 and CDR2 sequences are WNHNN and SYGVQD (reference sequence).

The chain recombines TRBV11-2 with TRBJ1-1; 7 bases fit TRBD1. CDR1 is SGHAT, CDR2 FQNNGV, per germline. V shed 4 bases, J shed 1 base, and the junction held 6 bases outside the gene matches. The CDR3 contains 15 residues. The CDR3 DNA reads as TGTGCCAGCAGCTCACTGGGACAGACGAACACTGAAGCTTTCTTT. This translates into CASSSLGQTNTEAFF.

The chain has TRBV5-1 and TRBJ2-3, with a possible D match to TRBD2 (6 bases). The CDR3 is 15 amino acids. Trimming cost V 4 bases and J 0 bases, with 12 bases left between them. The germline gives CDR1 SGHRS, CDR2 YFSETQ. CDR3: CASSPGGPSTDTQYF. In DNA, the CDR3 is TGCGCCAGCAGCCCCGGAGGGCCTAGCACAGATACGCAGTATTTT.

In its sample, this clone was seen a few times. V gene TRBV27 combines with J gene TRBJ1-1; D ambiguous. The CDR3 contains 12 residues. The V and J ends lost 7 bases and 1 base respectively, with 7 bases between them. Germline CDR1 reads MNHEY; CDR2 reads SMNVEV (reference sequence). In DNA form, the CDR3 reads TGTGCCAGCAAGAGCGGGAACACTGAAGCTTTCTTT. This sequence encodes CASKSGNTEAFF.

The chain uses TRBV6-5 and TRBJ2-7, with 11 bases identical to TRBD1. This CDR3 is 15 amino acids long. The V gene's germline CDR1 is MNHEY and CDR2 SVGAGI. With 5 bases clipped from V and 2 bases from J, the junction kept 5 bases outside the gene matches. CDR3 sequence: CASSTDRGPTYEQYF. The CDR3 DNA is TGTGCCAGCAGTACGGACAGGGGGCCCACCTACGAGCAGTACTTC.

This chain uses TRBV11-2 with TRBJ1-4, with 8 bases matching TRBD1. Germline CDR1 SGHAT, CDR2 FQNNGV. V trimming: 1 base; J trimming: 5 bases; junction bases outside the gene matches: 3. The CDR3 has 15 amino acids. CDR3 loop: CASSLGTGRNEKLFF. The CDR3 bases are TGTGCCAGCAGCTTAGGGACAGGGCGCAATGAAAAACTGTTTTTT.

The rearrangement joins TRBV5-6 to TRBJ2-7, with 9 nucleotides matching TRBD2. Germline V gene lookup returns CDR1 SGHDT and CDR2 YYEEEE. V was pared by 0 bases and J by 3 bases, with 4 bases of the junction left unmatched. This CDR3 comprises 15 residues. CDR3 coding DNA: TGTGCCAGCAGCTTGGGGGGACTAGCCCTCTACGAGCAGTACTTC. Translating it yields CASSLGGLALYEQYF.

The chain uses TRBV19 and TRBJ2-2, with D perhaps matching TRBD1 (5 bases). Trimming left V 7 bases short and J 5 bases short, with 11 bases between. CDR1 is LNHDA and CDR2 is SQIVND in the germline V gene (reference sequence). The CDR3 runs 13 residues. The CDR3: CASMQGMTGELFF. CDR3 coding DNA: TGTGCCAGTATGCAGGGTATGACCGGGGAGCTGTTTTTT.

This clone appeared a few times. The chain employs TRBV5-1 and TRBJ1-2, with D maybe TRBD1 (6 bases). The CDR3 consists of 14 residues. The V end lost 2 bases, the J end lost 7 bases, and 15 bases lay between the germline ends. The germline gives CDR1 SGHRS, CDR2 YFSETQ. The CDR3 reads CASSLGQSIFGYTF. In DNA, the CDR3 is TGCGCCAGCAGCTTAGGACAGTCTATTTTTGGCTACACCTTC.